These 2 T cell receptor beta chains came from one sample sequenced in a study of blood T cell repertoires in COVID-19 (dated by TCRdb to the early 2020s). Libraries were made using the immunoSEQ multiplex PCR assay. TCRdb holds this immuneACCESS table with in-frame rearrangements only. Some clones are missing; in checked studies, unresolved V genes explain under half, and the rest has no known cause. This sample is represented by 250,000 to 400,000 clones; approximately 89% of them were singletons. Jointly, the top ten make up approximately 1.6% of the sample. The sequenced material came from peripheral blood. These receptors came from a woman aged 25 to 45 with COVID-19, enrolled during active disease.

The chain recombines TRBV6-5 with TRBJ1-6; no clear D. Trimming took off 2 bases at V and 4 bases at J, with 9 bases between the two ends. The CDR3 length is 15 residues. Germline CDR1 and CDR2: MNHEY and SVGAGI. The CDR3 region has the DNA TGTGCCAGCAGTTACCGCGGGCAATATAATTCACCCCTCCACTTT. Its translation is CASSYRGQYNSPLHF.

The V call is TRBV24-1, the J call TRBJ2-3; 7 nucleotides align to TRBD2. J lost 2 bases, V lost 5 bases, and 0 bases had no gene match. CDR3 length equals 13 residues. Germline V CDR1 and CDR2: KGHDR, SFDVKD. In DNA form, the CDR3 reads TGTGCCACCAGTGGGGACTACACAGATACGCAGTATTTT. It codes for CATSGDYTDTQYF.